These 13 T cell receptor beta chains share one sample of origin, sequenced in a study of graft-versus-host responses after intestinal transplantation (dated by TCRdb to 2020 to 2023). The label giving this sample's time point can be read as: cells obtained before transplantation from donor or recipient. Which antigens these TCRs recognize remains unknown. Library creation used the immunoSEQ multiplex PCR assay. This is the immuneACCESS table as TCRdb keeps it, with only in-frame sequences that have V and J called. A part of the clones is gone; compared with another copy, unresolved V genes explain less than half, and the rest is unexplained. The sample has 23,000 or so clones on record, roughly four fifths of them singletons. Approximately 0.93% of the sample goes to the ten largest clones. The input for sequencing was unstimulated CD8+ T cells sorted from spleen or lymph node cells, taken before transplant. The receptor set was obtained from a human donor who was the organ donor for an intestinal transplant.

This clone showed up just a few times. The J gene is TRBJ2-1, the V gene TRBV11-2; D may be TRBD1 (8 bases). The CDR3 consists of 14 residues. The V gene's germline CDR1 is SGHAT and CDR2 FQNNGV. V was pared by 6 bases and J by 7 bases, with 16 bases between. CDR3 nucleotides: TGTGCCAGCAGACGTACAGGGGGGGCGAATGAGCAGTTCTTC. This translates into CASRRTGGANEQFF.

Turning to this clone: The junction does not match germline at one end; this may be a read error. The chain's CDR3 is CAWGGYKQYF. DNA for the CDR3: TGTGCCTGGGGGGGCTACAAGCAGTACTTC. V and J are TRBV30 and TRBJ2-7; D perhaps matches TRBD1 (6 bases). Looked up from germline, CDR1 is GTSNPN and CDR2 is SVGIG (reference sequence). This CDR3 is 10 amino acids long.

The table lists this clone with a few counts. The V and J genes are TRBV6-5 and TRBJ2-7, with a tentative D call TRBD2 (6 bases). The CDR3 extends over 13 amino acids. Looked up from germline, CDR1 is MNHEY and CDR2 is SVGAGI. Deletions cut 8 bases from V and 0 bases from J, with 11 bases between. The CDR3 is CASAAGRSYEQYF. The CDR3 nucleotides read TGTGCCAGCGCTGCGGGGCGCTCCTACGAGCAGTACTTC.

The V and J genes are TRBV30 and TRBJ1-2; D may be TRBD1 (5 bases). The CDR3 consists of 15 residues. Per germline, CDR1 GTSNPN and CDR2 SVGIG (reference sequence). Deletions cut 0 bases from V and 0 bases from J, with 11 bases between. The CDR3: CAWSVRGRPNYGYTF. As DNA, the CDR3 is TGTGCCTGGAGTGTACGGGGGAGACCTAACTATGGCTACACCTTC.

CDR3 protein: CASSYAPGLTEAFF. Here the CDR3 DNA reads TGTGCCAGCAGTTACGCACCAGGGTTAACTGAAGCTTTCTTT. The chain employs TRBV6-5 and TRBJ1-1, with D maybe TRBD1 (5 bases). V dropped 2 bases and J dropped 5 bases, with 12 bases sitting between them. Germline CDR1 is MNHEY and CDR2 is SVGAGI. This CDR3 spans 14 amino acids.

The CDR3 nucleotides are TGCGCCAGCAGCCAAGCCCACGTTAGCGGCTATCGAACCTACGAGCAGTACTTC. It yields the protein CASSQAHVSGYRTYEQYF. V is TRBV4-1 and J is TRBJ2-7, with D possibly being TRBD2 (6 bases). This CDR3 is 18 amino acids long. Per germline, CDR1 MGHRA and CDR2 YSYEKL. The germline V and J ends were trimmed by 1 base and 2 bases, with 21 bases remaining between them.

V and J are TRBV9 and TRBJ2-1; D tentatively reads TRBD1 or TRBD2 (6 bases each). The length of the CDR3 is 18 residues. Trimming removed 0 bases at V and 7 bases at J, with 23 bases between. CDR1 and CDR2 from the germline V gene are SGDLS and YYNGEE. The CDR3 bases are TGTGCCAGCAGCGTAGTGGGGCACTCGCTCGGGGGCGGGAATGAGCAGTTCTTC. Translation: CASSVVGHSLGGGNEQFF.

This sequence joins TRBV15 and TRBJ2-1; D unclear. Germline-derived CDR1 and CDR2 are LNHNV and YYDKDF (reference sequence). This CDR3 region has 15 residues. V lost 1 base to trimming and J lost 1 base, with 8 bases between them. In nucleotides, the CDR3 is TGTGCCACCAGCAGAGTCGACACTTCCTACAATGAGCAGTTCTTC. Its protein is CATSRVDTSYNEQFF.

This clone was found a few times. J is TRBJ2-2 and V is TRBV6-1; 7 bases map to TRBD2. V shed 2 bases, J shed 4 bases, and the junction held 7 bases outside the gene matches. The CDR3 length is 16 residues. CDR1 is MNHNS, CDR2 SASEGT, per germline. CDR3 loop: CASSEFGGSSTGELFF. DNA of the CDR3: TGTGCCAGCAGTGAATTCGGGGGGTCGAGCACCGGGGAGCTGTTTTTT.

The rearrangement joins TRBV2 to TRBJ1-2, with D unresolved. The CDR3 runs 14 residues. Germline V lookup: CDR1 SNHLY, CDR2 FYNNEI. Trimming took 3 bases from V and 0 from J, leaving 8 bases between them. CDR3 DNA: TGTGCCAGCAGTGAGTCCGGGGCTAACTATGGCTACACCTTC. Translated, it gives CASSESGANYGYTF.

This sequence joins TRBV4-2 and TRBJ2-7; tentative D call: TRBD2 (5 bases). The CDR3 length is 14 residues. Germline-derived CDR1 and CDR2 are LGHNA and YNFKEQ. V lost 0 bases and J lost 4, with 10 bases in between. The CDR3 nucleotides are TGTGCCAGCAGCCAAGAGGAACGAGGGTACGAGCAGTACTTC. Translation gives CASSQEERGYEQYF.

The chain links TRBV7-6 to TRBJ2-5, with TRBD1 matching 7 bases. V gave up 5 bases and J gave up 2 bases; unmatched junction bases: 5. The CDR3 consists of 14 residues. The V gene's germline CDR1 is SGHVS and CDR2 FNYEAQ. The CDR3 nucleotides read TGTGCCAGCAGCCTCCCGGGACAGCAAGAGACCCAGTACTTC. Translated, it gives CASSLPGQQETQYF.

This chain joins TRBV30 and TRBJ1-2; possible D gene TRBD1, 6 bases. The CDR3 totals 10 residues. Looked up from germline, CDR1 is GTSNPN and CDR2 is SVGIG (reference sequence). V lost 8 bases to trimming and J lost 8 bases, with 12 bases between them. As DNA, the CDR3 is TGTGCCGCGCGGGGGCTCGGCTACACCTTC. This gives the protein CAARGLGYTF.